This paragraph covers one T cell receptor (beta chain) sequence. TCRdb keeps only in-frame clones here, not all; method: immunoSEQ multiplex PCR. The data contain around 44,000 clones, approximately 80% of them singletons. Per the germline V gene, CDR1 is SNHLY and CDR2 is FYNNEI. The junction had 17 bases not matched to a gene; V was cut back by 2 bases and J by 7 bases. The CDR3 is 18 amino acids. The source of the sample is a study of memory CD4+ T cells and cytomegalovirus serostatus. Single viable CD3+CD4+CD8-CD45RO+ cells were sorted as the memory CD4+ T cells. The receptor was isolated from an adult in good health and CMV-seronegative. The genes are TRBV2 and TRBJ2-1, with 7 bases identical to TRBD2. The specimen sequenced was memory CD4+ T cells from blood. The CDR3 loop is CASSEWLTGGGLKNEQFF. Here the CDR3 DNA reads TGTGCCAGCAGTGAATGGCTGACGGGGGGAGGGCTGAAAAATGAGCAGTTCTTC.